The table lists the clone carrying this TCR beta chain with a few counts. Antigen specificity is unknown. The data derive from a study of beta chain features in type 1 diabetes. The study's findings and limits: Shorter TCRB CDR3s, moderately but significantly so, marked every one of the four CD4+ subsets in Type 1 diabetes patients.

Sequenced material consisted of expressed TCRB transcripts (all of the isolated RNA was reverse transcribed). The data were produced by immunoSEQ multiplex PCR, yet TCRdb's version contains in-frame clones alone and is incomplete. The sample shows 300,000 or so clones, around 9.3% of them seen only once. This clonotype was sampled from a young man with type 1 diabetes. Material for sequencing was central memory CD4+ T cells from blood.

The CDR3 sequence: CASSSQGREQYF. In DNA form, the CDR3 reads TGTGCCAGCAGCTCTCAGGGACGCGAGCAGTACTTC. V is TRBV7-9 and J is TRBJ2-7, with D tentatively TRBD1 or TRBD2 (5 bases each). Looked up from germline, CDR1 is SEHNR and CDR2 is FQNEAQ (reference sequence). Trimming pared 4 bases from V and 6 bases from J, leaving 10 bases between. There are 12 residues in the CDR3.